These 32 T cell receptor beta chains share one sample of origin, sequenced in a study of blood T cell repertoires in COVID-19 (dated by TCRdb to between 2020 and 2021). Receptor amplification or capture employed the immunoSEQ multiplex PCR assay. The clones in this table, taken by TCRdb from immuneACCESS, are in-frame only. Not every clone is retained; where verified, under half of the shortfall comes from an unresolved V gene, and the cause of the rest is unknown. The sample table contains about 200,000 clones; only one count was recorded for more than 75% of them. The top ten hold 4.5% to 6.5% of the sample. Sequencing was done on a sample of PBMCs or T cells enriched from blood (not recorded which). The origin of the receptors is a middle-aged man with acute COVID-19.

The chain joins TRBV7-3 to TRBJ2-7; D possibly corresponds to TRBD2 (6 bases). The CDR3 is made up of 18 amino acids. V was cut by 3 bases and J by 2 bases, with 23 bases left in between. Germline V lookup: CDR1 SGHTA, CDR2 FQGTGA. The CDR3 reads CASSFSSSPGGLPYEQYF. CDR3 sequence (DNA): TGTGCCAGCAGCTTCTCCTCCTCACCTGGGGGGTTGCCCTACGAGCAGTACTTC.

This chain uses TRBV6-2 or TRBV6-3 with TRBJ2-2; the match to TRBD2 covers 7 bases. The CDR3 length is 16 residues. Germline CDR1 and CDR2: MNHEY and SVGEGT. Unmatched junction bases numbered 7, after V lost 0 bases and J lost 6 bases. The DNA for the CDR3 is TGTGCCAGCAGTTACTCAGGCGGGAGCAGCTCCGGGGAGCTGTTTTTT. This translates into CASSYSGGSSSGELFF.

The chain uses TRBV27 and TRBJ2-7, with 8 bases matching TRBD1. The CDR3 totals 15 residues. The V and J ends lost 3 bases and 0 bases, in that order; junction bases with no gene match: 4. Germline V gene sequence: CDR1 MNHEY, CDR2 SMNVEV (reference sequence). CDR3 in DNA: TGTGCCAGCAGTTTTGGGGACAGGAGCTCCTACGAGCAGTACTTC. Its protein is CASSFGDRSSYEQYF.

The chain joins TRBV5-5 to TRBJ1-5; 7 bases match TRBD1. The length of the CDR3 is 15 residues. Germline V gene sequence: CDR1 SGHKS, CDR2 YYEKEE (reference sequence). V dropped 2 bases and J dropped 4; count of bases not matched to a gene: 6. CDR3 bases: TGTGCCAGCAGCTTCGGGACAGATGGGAATCAGCCCCAGCATTTT. It codes for CASSFGTDGNQPQHF.

The chain uses TRBV30 and TRBJ1-2, with unresolved D. The ends were cut back, 5 bases at V and 0 bases at J, with 13 bases in the middle. The CDR3 totals 14 residues. CDR1 is GTSNPN, CDR2 SVGIG, per germline (reference sequence). CDR3 DNA: TGTGCCTGGGACGGACTGCAAGCTAACTATGGCTACACCTTC. The encoded protein is CAWDGLQANYGYTF.

This clone was observed once. The V call is TRBV4-1, the J call TRBJ1-2, with D uncertain. In germline, CDR1 is MGHRA, CDR2 YSYEKL. The CDR3 loop spans 15 amino acids. V lost 4 bases to trimming and J lost 2 bases, with 14 bases between them. CDR3 in amino acids: CASSLTESMNYGYTF. CDR3 in DNA: TGCGCCAGCAGCCTTACAGAGTCAATGAACTATGGCTACACCTTC.

The V and J genes are TRBV6-5 and TRBJ2-3; 8 bases agree with TRBD2. From germline, CDR1 is MNHEY and CDR2 SVGAGI. The trim removed 8 bases at V and 3 bases at J, leaving 7 bases unmatched. The CDR3 length is 14 residues. CDR3 nucleotide sequence: TGTGCCAGCCGGTCCGGACTAGCTACAGATACGCAGTATTTT. As protein: CASRSGLATDTQYF.

CDR3 nucleotide sequence: TGTGCCAGCACCCTAAAGGGGGGACAGGGGACCTACGAGCAGTACTTC. This gives the protein CASTLKGGQGTYEQYF. The chain is built from TRBV21-1 and TRBJ2-7; whether TRBD1, the table's D call, matches the DNA was not checked. TRBV21-1 is annotated as a pseudogene. The CDR3 totals 16 residues.

The J gene is TRBJ1-3, the V gene TRBV7-6, with D hard to call. Germline CDR1 and CDR2: SGHVS and FNYEAQ. Trimming shortened V by 2 bases and J by 7 bases, and 15 bases separated the two germline ends. The CDR3 runs to 15 residues. The DNA for the CDR3 is TGTGCCAGCAGCTTAATCGCGGCGGCGGGGAACACCATATATTTT. Amino acid sequence: CASSLIAAAGNTIYF.

The gene calls are TRBV18 and TRBJ2-1; 9 nucleotides agree with TRBD1. The trim removed 4 bases at V and 5 bases at J, leaving 9 bases unmatched. The CDR3 consists of 16 residues. CDR1 is KGHSH and CDR2 is LQKENI in the germline V gene. The CDR3 DNA is TGTGCCAGCTCACGAAACACAGGGGGCATCGACAATGAGCAGTTCTTC. Residues: CASSRNTGGIDNEQFF.

The J gene is TRBJ2-1, the V gene TRBV19, with a weak D call TRBD1 (5 bases). CDR3 length: 12 residues. Trimming removed 8 bases from V and 8 bases from J, with 13 bases in between. Germline CDR1 LNHDA, CDR2 SQIVND (reference sequence). The CDR3 sequence is CASHSWGDEQFF. The DNA of the CDR3 is TGTGCCAGTCACTCATGGGGCGATGAGCAGTTCTTC. The variable domain in full, with the rest retrieved from reference TRBV19 and TRBJ2-1, is DGGITQSPKYLFRKEGQNVTLSCEQNLNHDAMYWYRQDPGQGLRLIYYSQIVNDFQKGDIAEGYSVSREKKESFPLTVTSAQKNPTAFYLCASHSWGDEQFFGPGTRLTVL.

The chain joins TRBV21-1 to TRBJ2-7; TRBD1, as called in the table, went unchecked against the DNA. TRBV21-1 is a recognized pseudogene. This CDR3 is built from 15 residues. CDR3 coding DNA: TGTGCCAGCAGCAAAGCGCGCGACAGGGGAACCGAGCAGTACTTC. Protein sequence: CASSKARDRGTEQYF.

The chain joins TRBV7-2 to TRBJ2-1, with 10 bases identical to TRBD2. CDR3 length equals 15 residues. After removal of 5 bases from V and 3 bases from J, the junction contained 4 bases not matched to a gene. Germline V gene sequence: CDR1 SGHTA, CDR2 FQGNSA. CDR3 loop: CASSHGLADYNEQFF. Written as DNA, the CDR3 is TGTGCCAGCAGCCATGGACTAGCGGACTACAATGAGCAGTTCTTC.

CDR3 DNA: TGCGCCAGCAGCCAAGCTAGCGGGAGGAGAGGTGAGCAGTTCTTC. This gives the protein CASSQASGRRGEQFF. The J gene is TRBJ2-1, the V gene TRBV4-1, with 11 positions matching TRBD2. The CDR3 covers 15 residues. Germline trimming cut 1 base from V and 9 bases from J; bases unmatched to any gene: 5. The germline V gene encodes CDR1 MGHRA and CDR2 YSYEKL.

On this clone itself: At the DNA level, this CDR3 is encoded by other sequences in the same sample as well. This chain uses TRBV28 with TRBJ2-6; D call uncertain. Trimming removed 9 bases at V and 0 bases at J, with 12 bases between. The CDR3 totals 15 residues. Germline assignment: CDR1 MDHEN and CDR2 SYDVKM. The CDR3 region is CASSPPVSGANVLTF. CDR3 nucleotide sequence: TGTGCCAGTTCACCCCCGGTCTCTGGGGCCAACGTCCTGACTTTC.

The chain employs TRBV28 and TRBJ2-2; the D gene is possibly TRBD2 (6 bases). The germline V gene has CDR1 MDHEN and CDR2 SYDVKM. This CDR3 is built from 15 residues. Trimming removed 6 bases at V and 2 bases at J, with 13 bases between. The DNA of the CDR3 is TGTGCCAGCAGCACCGGGACTCTTAACACCGGGGAGCTGTTTTTT. It is translated as CASSTGTLNTGELFF.

This clone was detected once. The chain employs TRBV19 and TRBJ2-7; 14 bases are a match to TRBD2. Germline V gene lookup returns CDR1 LNHDA and CDR2 SQIVND (reference sequence). This CDR3 spans 15 amino acids. The V gene end was trimmed by 6 bases and the J gene end by 4 bases; junction bases not matched to a gene: 5. The chain's CDR3 is CASRGLAGGFYEQYF. The CDR3 DNA reads as TGTGCCAGTAGAGGACTAGCGGGAGGTTTTTACGAGCAGTACTTC.

V usage is TRBV28 and J usage is TRBJ2-7; TRBD1 aligns across 7 bases. Germline V lookup: CDR1 MDHEN, CDR2 SYDVKM. V gave up 6 bases and J gave up 5 bases; unmatched junction bases: 16. The CDR3 is 16 residues long. The CDR3: CASRTLWDSSYDEQYF. Written as DNA, the CDR3 is TGTGCCAGCAGGACTTTATGGGACAGCTCGTACGACGAGCAGTACTTC.

As concerns this clone: One end of the junction is discordant with germline, which a read error may explain. This chain joins TRBV4-1 and TRBJ2-7; TRBD1 matches 7 bases. The CDR3 sequence is 14 residues long. Germline V gene lookup returns CDR1 MGHRA and CDR2 YSYEKL. CDR3: CASSQDPGQLKGDF. CDR3 DNA: TGCGCCAGCAGCCAAGATCCGGGACAGCTAAAGGGGGACTTC.

This clone was recorded only once. The CDR3 reads CASSSTTNEKLFF. CDR3 DNA sequence: TGTGCCAGCAGCTCCACAACTAATGAAAAACTGTTTTTT. This chain connects TRBV9 to TRBJ1-4, with unresolved D. CDR3 size: 13 residues. V lost 4 bases and J lost 0, with 4 bases in between. Germline V gives CDR1 SGDLS, CDR2 YYNGEE.

The chain combines TRBV10-3 with TRBJ1-1; no reliable D call. Germline CDR1 ENHRY, CDR2 SYGVKD. V was shortened by 8 bases and J by 4 bases, with 11 bases between the two germline ends. There are 12 residues in the CDR3. The CDR3 region is CAIGEIPTEAFF. The CDR3 DNA is TGTGCCATCGGGGAGATACCCACTGAAGCTTTCTTT.

Concerning this clone itself: The junction shows a germline mismatch at one end, possibly a read error. The gene calls are TRBV6-1 and TRBJ2-3, with 7 nucleotides matching TRBD1. CDR3 length: 14 residues. Germline CDR1 MNHNS, CDR2 SASEGT. The CDR3, as DNA: TGTGCCAGCATTGAACAGGGGCGTGGAGATACGCAGTATTTT. Its translation: CASIEQGRGDTQYF.

The J gene is TRBJ2-3, the V gene TRBV27; 7 bases agree with TRBD2. CDR1 is MNHEY, CDR2 SMNVEV, per germline (reference sequence). Trimming took 7 bases from V and 2 from J; bases not matched to a gene: 12. The CDR3 is 16 amino acids. The CDR3 here is CASKPAAAGITDTQYF. The CDR3 DNA reads TGTGCCAGCAAGCCCGCGGCAGCGGGGATCACAGATACGCAGTATTTT.

The chain joins TRBV19 to TRBJ1-2; the match to TRBD1 covers 11 bases. After removal of 5 bases from V and 6 bases from J, the junction contained 11 bases not matched to a gene. There are 16 residues in the CDR3. Germline V gene lookup returns CDR1 LNHDA and CDR2 SQIVND (reference sequence). This chain's CDR3 is CASSLRRTGGGDGYTF. The CDR3 DNA sequence: TGTGCCAGTAGTCTACGCCGGACAGGGGGCGGGGATGGCTACACCTTC.

The gene calls are TRBV28 and TRBJ1-1, with 7 bases aligning to TRBD1. Losses at the gene ends were 6 bases for V and 10 bases for J; bases not matched to a gene: 23. The germline gives CDR1 MDHEN, CDR2 SYDVKM. CDR3 length: 17 residues. CDR3 in amino acids: CASSRASGQSSLPGAFF. The CDR3, as DNA: TGTGCCAGCAGCCGTGCCTCGGGACAGTCTTCTCTACCGGGAGCTTTCTTT.

The chain links TRBV7-9 to TRBJ2-1; TRBD2 matches at 9 bases. CDR3 size: 15 residues. V lost 5 bases, J lost 8 bases, and 10 bases stayed unmatched. From germline, CDR1 is SEHNR and CDR2 FQNEAQ (reference sequence). CDR3 protein: CASSLAVAGEDEQFF. DNA for the CDR3: TGTGCCAGCAGCCTCGCCGTAGCGGGAGAAGATGAGCAGTTCTTC.

The rearrangement links TRBV11-2 to TRBJ2-3, with D maybe TRBD1 (6 bases). The CDR3 is 16 residues long. The ends were cut back, 4 bases at V and 2 bases at J, with 16 bases in the middle. CDR1 SGHAT and CDR2 FQNNGV come from the germline V gene. CDR3 in amino acids: CASSSERGKVTDTQYF. In DNA, the CDR3 is TGTGCCAGCAGCTCCGAGAGGGGGAAGGTCACAGATACGCAGTATTTT.

This clone was observed once. The CDR3 DNA reads as TGTGCCAGCTCACGGGGGGATGGCTACACCTTC. As protein: CASSRGDGYTF. The V gene is TRBV18, the J gene TRBJ1-2, with D maybe TRBD1 (5 bases). Germline CDR1 reads KGHSH; CDR2 reads LQKENI. The CDR3 runs 11 residues. Trimming took 4 bases from V and 6 from J, leaving 6 bases between them.

The chain links TRBV5-1 to TRBJ2-7, with D perhaps TRBD2 (5 bases). The CDR3 runs to 13 residues. Trimming shortened V by 4 bases and J by 5 bases, and 13 bases separated the two germline ends. Per germline, CDR1 SGHRS and CDR2 YFSETQ. The CDR3 DNA follows: TGCGCCAGCAGCCAATGGAGGCCGCACGAGCAGTACTTC. Encoded protein: CASSQWRPHEQYF.

The chain couples TRBV2 to TRBJ2-2; 8 nucleotides align to TRBD1. Germline V gene data show CDR1 as SNHLY and CDR2 as FYNNEI. CDR3 length equals 18 residues. Losses at the gene ends were 6 bases for V and 0 bases for J; bases not matched to a gene: 12. Here the CDR3 reads CASRDRVIYSANTGELFF. As DNA, the CDR3 is TGTGCCAGCAGGGACAGGGTTATTTATTCCGCGAACACCGGGGAGCTGTTTTTT.

The V and J genes are TRBV2 and TRBJ1-1, with a weak D call TRBD1 (5 bases). Germline loops: CDR1 SNHLY, CDR2 FYNNEI. V was cut by 5 bases and J by 0 bases, with 10 bases left in between. The CDR3 totals 14 residues. The CDR3 reads CASSLEQVNTEAFF. The CDR3 nucleotides read TGTGCCAGCAGTCTTGAACAGGTGAACACTGAAGCTTTCTTT.

This chain uses TRBV19 with TRBJ2-1; tentative D call: TRBD2 (5 bases). The V and J ends lost 4 bases and 5 bases respectively, with 15 bases between them. The germline V gene has CDR1 LNHDA and CDR2 SQIVND (reference sequence). The length of the CDR3 is 15 residues. The CDR3 sequence is CASSNSLGLHNEQFF. In nucleotides, the CDR3 is TGTGCCAGTAGTAATTCCCTTGGACTTCACAATGAGCAGTTCTTC.